The 11 T cell receptor beta chains reported below all come from one sample, sequenced in a study of T cell repertoires in cytomegalovirus infection. TCRdb redid the calling of the reads with MiXCR, one entry per CDR3 protein. Of about 740,000 distinct CDR3 sequences listed, less than 40% were seen once; the top ten hold 2.5% to 3.5%. Material: PBMCs. These receptors were obtained from a human donor in good health (CMV status not recorded). Some clones in this sample may be carry-over from other donors' samples.

A few counts support this clonotype. The CDR3 sequence: CASSLWSDVDNEQFF. In DNA, the CDR3 is TGTGCCAGCAGCTTATGGTCAGACGTCGACAATGAGCAGTTCTTC. This chain uses TRBV7-2 with TRBJ2-1; D is unclear. Trimming shortened V by 2 bases and J by 5 bases, and 13 bases separated the two germline ends. The CDR3 is 15 residues long. Germline-derived CDR1 and CDR2 are SGHTA and FQGNSA.

The chain joins TRBV28 to TRBJ2-7; no clear D. The CDR3 has 14 residues. Trimming took off 2 bases at V and 0 bases at J, with 8 bases between the two ends. Germline V CDR1 and CDR2: MDHEN, SYDVKM. The CDR3 spells CASSLRRFSYEQYF. The DNA of the CDR3 is TGTGCCAGCAGTTTAAGGCGATTCTCCTACGAGCAGTACTTC.

The chain links TRBV19 to TRBJ2-7; 9 bases match TRBD2. Germline CDR1 is LNHDA and CDR2 is SQIVND (reference sequence). The CDR3 spans 15 residues. V lost 4 bases and J lost 1; bases outside the gene matches: 5. CDR3 sequence reads: CASSTASGVSYEQYF. The CDR3, as DNA: TGTGCCAGTAGTACGGCTAGCGGGGTTTCCTACGAGCAGTACTTC.

The CDR3 coding sequence is TGTGCCAGCAGTCCCCTGGGAGGGGCCCTTAATTCACCCCTCCACTTT. This codes for CASSPLGGALNSPLHF. The rearrangement joins TRBV27 to TRBJ1-6; TRBD1 might be the D (5 bases). V lost 5 bases and J 6 bases, leaving 17 bases between the germline ends. Per the germline V gene, CDR1 is MNHEY and CDR2 is SMNVEV (reference sequence). The CDR3 loop spans 16 amino acids.

This clonotype was seen at least ten times. The V gene is TRBV7-9, the J gene TRBJ1-6; possibly TRBD1 for D (6 bases). V lost 3 bases to trimming and J lost 7 bases, with 10 bases between them. The CDR3 is 14 amino acids. Germline loops: CDR1 SEHNR, CDR2 FQNEAQ (reference sequence). Here the CDR3 reads CASSFPGTNSPLHF. The CDR3 nucleotides are TGTGCCAGCAGCTTTCCGGGGACAAATTCACCCCTCCACTTT.

The rearrangement links TRBV28 to TRBJ1-2; perhaps TRBD1 as D (5 bases). Germline V gene data show CDR1 as MDHEN and CDR2 as SYDVKM. The CDR3 consists of 17 residues. V was cut by 2 bases and J by 0 bases, with 16 bases left in between. The CDR3 DNA reads TGTGCCAGCAGTTTACGTCAGGTGGGGGGTGCTAACTATGGCTACACCTTC. Its protein product is CASSLRQVGGANYGYTF.

The chain combines TRBV25-1 with TRBJ1-4, with no clear D. Trimming cost V 4 bases and J 12 bases, with 15 bases left between them. The CDR3 covers 13 residues. Germline V CDR1 and CDR2: MGHDK, SYGVNS. CDR3 coding DNA: TGTGCCAGCAGTGGGGTGGGCCCGGCAGAACTGTTTTTT. As protein: CASSGVGPAELFF. The variable domain in full, completed from reference TRBV25-1 and TRBJ1-4, reads EADIYQTPRYLVIGTGKKITLECSQTMGHDKMYWYQQDPGMELHLIHYSYGVNSTEKGDLSSESTVSRIRTEHFPLTLESARPSHTSQYLCASSGVGPAELFFGSGTQLSVL.

This clonotype occurred many times. The chain links TRBV4-2 to TRBJ1-2; the D gene is possibly TRBD1 (6 bases). The V gene's germline CDR1 is LGHNA and CDR2 YNFKEQ. V gave up 0 bases and J gave up 3 bases, with 8 bases separating them. CDR3 size: 14 residues. CDR3 residues: CASSQDRGDYGYTF. CDR3 coding DNA: TGTGCCAGCAGCCAAGACAGGGGAGACTATGGCTACACCTTC.

J is TRBJ1-2 and V is TRBV28; D is unclear. The CDR3 has 14 residues. The germline gives CDR1 MDHEN, CDR2 SYDVKM. V lost 1 base, J lost 4 bases, and 10 bases lay in between. The CDR3 DNA sequence: TGTGCCAGCAGTTTATCCGGACGGGTCTATGGCTACACCTTC. As protein: CASSLSGRVYGYTF.

The rearrangement joins TRBV10-3 to TRBJ2-7; TRBD1 agrees at 7 bases. CDR3 length: 16 amino acids. After removal of 2 bases from V and 3 bases from J, the junction contained 10 bases not matched to a gene. Germline CDR1 and CDR2: ENHRY and SYGVKD. The CDR3 loop is CAISEARTGGNYEQYF. CDR3 DNA sequence: TGTGCCATCAGTGAGGCCCGGACAGGAGGAAACTACGAGCAGTACTTC.

This clonotype was seen only a few times. J is TRBJ2-7 and V is TRBV28; the D is unclear. Trimming left V 1 base short and J 2 bases short, with 9 bases between. Germline loops: CDR1 MDHEN, CDR2 SYDVKM. The CDR3 totals 14 residues. DNA of the CDR3: TGTGCCAGCAGTTTATATGGGTTTGCCTACGAGCAGTACTTC. Protein product: CASSLYGFAYEQYF. Full variable domain (rest looked up from reference TRBV28 and TRBJ2-7): DVKVTQSSRYLVKRTGEKVFLECVQDMDHENMFWYRQDPGLGLRLIYFSYDVKMKEKGDIPEGYSVSREKKERFSLILESASTNQTSMYLCASSLYGFAYEQYFGPGTRLTVT.